This is a list of T cell receptor beta chains from one sample in a study of T cell responses to AZD1222 COVID-19 vaccine. Measured with immunoSEQ multiplex PCR; TCRdb has only the in-frame clones, and not every one. The data contain about 150,000 clones, more than 90% of them singletons. The sequences come from peripheral blood, collected 28 days after the second AZD1222 dose. These receptors came from an adult who received the AZD1222 COVID-19 vaccine. Both conserved end residues are part of each CDR3. The D gene is left open where the match is weak.

J	D	V	DNA	CDR3
TRBJ2-1	-	TRBV28	TGTGCCAGCAGTTTTCTCTCGGGCCATGAGCAGTTCTTC	CASSFLSGHEQFF
TRBJ2-7	-	TRBV18	TGTGCCAGCTCGCCGGACTCCCTGGGAGAGCAGTACTTC	CASSPDSLGEQYF
TRBJ1-3	-	TRBV7-8	TGTGCCAGCAGCTTCCCCTCTTTCCGTGGAAACACCATATATTTT	CASSFPSFRGNTIYF
TRBJ1-3	-	TRBV4-2	TGTGCCAGCAGCCTTGGTGACATTGGAAACACCATATATTTT	CASSLGDIGNTIYF
TRBJ2-3	-	TRBV7-9	TGTGCCAGCAGCGTCCTCTCTAGCACAGATACGCAGTATTTT	CASSVLSSTDTQYF
TRBJ1-5	-	TRBV2	TGTGCCAGCACTGGAGGGGTTCAGCCCCAGCATTTT	CASTGGVQPQHF
TRBJ2-5	-	TRBV27	TGTGCCAGCAACCCCCAGTACTTC	CASNPQYF
TRBJ2-3	TRBD2	TRBV10-3	TGTGCCACTCGGGGGGAGGGCACAGATACGCAGTATTTT	CATRGEGTDTQYF
TRBJ1-4	TRBD1	TRBV3-1/TRBV3-2	TGTGCCAGCAGCCGGACAGGGGGAGGTGAAAAACTGTTTTTT	CASSRTGGGEKLFF
TRBJ1-2	-	TRBV30	TGTGCCTGGAGTGTGTCCAGGGAGGAAAGCTACACCTTC	CAWSVSREESYTF
TRBJ2-7	TRBD2	TRBV5-6	TGTGCCAGCAGACTTACTAGCGGGGGTTCCTACGAGCAGTACTTC	CASRLTSGGSYEQYF
TRBJ2-2	TRBD2	TRBV6-6	TGTGCCAGCAGTCCCCTAGCGGGGGACCCCTCCACCGGGGAGCTGTTTTTT	CASSPLAGDPSTGELFF
TRBJ2-3	-	TRBV25-1	TGTGCCAGCAGTGAATCTACTCAGTATTTT	CASSESTQYF